This T cell receptor (beta chain) was obtained from a study of spatial heterogeneity in lung cancer. The overall study: Beta-chain sequences were consistently detected more often than alpha-chain sequences. TCR and UMI combinations that were unique each appeared, on average, more than ten times in raw reads.

Single TCR cDNA molecules each had their own unique molecular identifier. TCRdb re-analysed the 5' RACE reads in MiXCR, keeping a single row per CDR3 protein. Here the sample spans about 45,000 distinct CDR3 sequences, roughly 10% being singletons. Time point given: sample taken at primary tumor resection. The study sequenced unsorted whole RNA from tumor, nontumor lung or frozen PBMC. Patients with untreated early-stage non-small cell lung cancer, numbering 72, were the donors. Germline V gives CDR1 SGHTA, CDR2 FQGNSA. This CDR3 spans 17 amino acids. Deletions cut 2 bases from V and 2 bases from J, with 17 bases between. This clonotype was counted many times.

The chain uses TRBV7-2 and TRBJ2-3; the D gene is possibly TRBD2 (5 bases). This receptor was obtained from a female donor with early-stage non-small cell lung cancer. The sample was PBMCs, taken at surgery. This CDR3 is CASSLSRTGYTTDTQYF. CDR3 nucleotides: TGTGCCAGCAGCTTATCTAGGACTGGATATACCACAGATACGCAGTATTTT. The whole variable domain, filled in from reference TRBV7-2 and TRBJ2-3, reads GAGVSQSPSNKVTEKGKDVELRCDPISGHTALYWYRQSLGQGLEFLIYFQGNSAPDKSGLPSDRFSAERTGGSVSTLTIQRTQQEDSAVYLCASSLSRTGYTTDTQYFGPGTRLTVL.